This TCR beta chain was obtained from a study of T cell responses to AZD1222 COVID-19 vaccine. Per the germline V gene, CDR1 is GTSNPN and CDR2 is SVGIG (reference sequence). Deletions cut 0 bases from V and 8 bases from J, with 11 bases between. The CDR3 runs to 14 residues. The protocol was immunoSEQ multiplex PCR, while the TCRdb copy is restricted to in-frame clones and leaves out a portion. The sample lists roughly 140,000 clones, about nine tenths occurring once. The chain uses TRBV30 and TRBJ1-6; no firm D call. The material was peripheral blood, obtained on day 0 of MenACWY control vaccination. This clonotype was sampled from an adult in good health. CDR3 nucleotide sequence: TGTGCCTGGAGTGTACGTCAGTCGGATTCACCCCTCCACTTT. It encodes CAWSVRQSDSPLHF. Full variable domain (outside the CDR3, taken from reference TRBV30 and TRBJ1-6): SQTIHQWPATLVQPVGSPLSLECTVEGTSNPNLYWYRQAAGRGLQLLFYSVGIGQISSEVPQNLSASRPQDRQFILSSKKLLLSDSGFYLCAWSVRQSDSPLHFGNGTRLTVT.